This TCR beta chain was profiled in a study of blood T cell repertoires in COVID-19. About the research overall: Material from acute and convalescent COVID-19 was sourced from the United States, Italy and Spain. From T cells, B-cell-depleted T cells, or PBMCs came the material, which was cDNA or gDNA.

In the authors' methods: Amplification of reference gene primers provided the estimated nucleated cell counts. TCRdb's table, derived via immunoSEQ multiplex PCR, lists solely in-frame clones and lacks some. The V and J calls and the clone size are those of that table, but D and trimming were determined from the DNA. Of about 140,000 clones listed, 85% are singletons. This CDR3 comprises 13 residues. The germline CDR1 and CDR2 sequences are MNHEY and SMNVEV (reference sequence). V gave up 5 bases and J gave up 3 bases, with 10 bases separating them. The V call is TRBV27, the J call TRBJ1-2, with D possibly TRBD1 on 6 matching bases. This TCR came from a man between 45 and 60 years old with acute or convalescent COVID-19. The material sequenced was peripheral blood. CDR3 amino acids: CASSPWTDYGYTF. The CDR3 DNA is TGTGCCAGCAGTCCTTGGACAGACTATGGCTACACCTTC.